This note documents a single T cell receptor beta chain sequence. One to two pinch biopsies were taken from the rectum during colonoscopy. The table came from immunoSEQ multiplex PCR; TCRdb's copy has only in-frame clones and leaves some out. The data show roughly 25,000 clones, 65% to 80% seen once. The data originate from a study of pediatric ulcerative colitis. Trimming left V 0 bases short and J 7 bases short, with 12 bases between. CDR1 is SGHAT, CDR2 FQNNGV, per germline. This CDR3 contains 15 residues. The chain joins TRBV11-2 to TRBJ2-2; possibly TRBD2 for D (5 bases). This TCR was sampled from a boy aged 10-17 years with severe ulcerative colitis. What was sequenced was gut tissue. The CDR3 bases are TGTGCCAGCAGCTTAGATCTGTCTAGCCTCGGGGAGCTGTTTTTT. Protein sequence: CASSLDLSSLGELFF. Full variable domain (missing parts from reference TRBV11-2 and TRBJ2-2): EAGVAQSPRYKIIEKRQSVAFWCNPISGHATLYWYQQILGQGPKLLIQFQNNGVVDDSQLPKDRFSAERLKGVDSTLKIQPAKLEDSAVYLCASSLDLSSLGELFFGEGSRLTVL.